A selection of T cell receptor beta chains follows, all from one sample in a study of human T cells and chemical hapten exposure. TCRdb processed the RACE reads anew with MiXCR; each CDR3 protein has one entry. The sample lists 65,000 to 80,000 distinct CDR3 sequences; about 9.4% were seen once. Sequenced material: whole blood, taken in connection with sensitization to the hapten diphenylcyclopropenone (DPC). The receptors come from a woman in her forties or fifties with alopecia areata. Some clones in this sample may be carry-over from other donors' samples. Each CDR3 is given with its conserved first and last residue. D genes are given only for firm matches. Size is stated for part of the rows, as once, few or many counts, or as a class when the clone is expanded.

cdr3_aa	cdr3_nt	d_call	v_call	j_call	clone_size
CASSVSGSSPDTQYF	TGTGCCAGCAGCGTCAGCGGGAGCTCTCCAGATACGCAGTATTTT	TRBD2	TRBV9	TRBJ2-3	many
CASRRQAPSSGANVLTF	TGTGCCAGCAGGAGACAGGCACCTAGCTCTGGGGCCAACGTCCTGACTTTC	-	TRBV11-2	TRBJ2-6	-
CASSDGGLFGVNEQFF	TGTGCCAGCAGTGATGGGGGTTTATTTGGAGTGAATGAGCAGTTCTTC	-	TRBV2	TRBJ2-1	few
CASSLMGQRSWYF	TGTGCCAGCAGTTTAATGGGCCAAAGGTCTTGGTACTTC	-	TRBV28	TRBJ2-5	many
CASSLWAGSAEQYF	TGTGCTAGCAGCTTATGGGCCGGATCAGCCGAGCAGTACTTC	-	TRBV7-7	TRBJ2-7	-
CASMGSATTYEQYF	TGTGCCAGCATGGGGAGCGCAACGACCTACGAGCAGTACTTC	-	TRBV2	TRBJ2-7	few
CAWSDPGQGTIRGNQPQHF	TGTGCCTGGAGTGACCCCGGACAGGGGACCATCCGAGGCAATCAGCCCCAGCATTTT	TRBD1	TRBV30	TRBJ1-5	-
CSVVKVGSGSRSYEQYF	TGCAGCGTTGTAAAGGTGGGGAGCGGGAGCCGTTCCTACGAGCAGTACTTC	TRBD2	TRBV29-1	TRBJ2-7	many
CATQGFYGYTF	TGTGCCACTCAGGGCTTCTATGGCTACACCTTC	-	TRBV19	TRBJ1-2	-
CSASGDRGDYEQYF	TGCAGTGCTAGTGGAGACAGGGGTGACTACGAGCAGTACTTC	TRBD1	TRBV20-1	TRBJ2-7	many
CSVGQGGETQYF	TGCAGCGTTGGACAGGGGGGAGAGACCCAGTACTTC	TRBD1	TRBV29-1	TRBJ2-5	many
CASRPSKGSNQPQHF	TGTGCCAGCAGACCCAGTAAGGGTAGCAATCAGCCCCAGCATTTT	-	TRBV28	TRBJ1-5	few
CASSRAGGNQPQHF	TGTGCCAGCAGCAGGGCAGGAGGCAATCAGCCCCAGCATTTT	-	TRBV7-2	TRBJ1-5	-
CASSLGKTQYF	TGTGCCAGCAGCTTAGGAAAGACCCAGTACTTC	-	TRBV11-2	TRBJ2-5	few
CASSQEIISPLHF	TGCGCCAGCAGCCAAGAAATAATTTCACCCCTCCACTTT	-	TRBV4-3	TRBJ1-6	-
CASSLDRYGYTF	TGTGCCAGCAGTTTGGACAGATATGGCTACACCTTC	-	TRBV12-3/TRBV12-4	TRBJ1-2	many
CASSLTSGSKFF	TGTGCCAGCAGCCTGACTAGCGGATCAAAGTTCTTC	TRBD2	TRBV6-2/TRBV6-3	TRBJ2-1	many
CASSLGLSSYNEQFF	TGTGCCAGCAGCTTAGGGCTTAGCTCCTACAATGAGCAGTTCTTC	-	TRBV7-2	TRBJ2-1	many
CSARAGTGAGSNQPQHF	TGCAGTGCTAGAGCCGGGACAGGGGCGGGTAGCAATCAGCCCCAGCATTTT	TRBD1	TRBV20-1	TRBJ1-5	many